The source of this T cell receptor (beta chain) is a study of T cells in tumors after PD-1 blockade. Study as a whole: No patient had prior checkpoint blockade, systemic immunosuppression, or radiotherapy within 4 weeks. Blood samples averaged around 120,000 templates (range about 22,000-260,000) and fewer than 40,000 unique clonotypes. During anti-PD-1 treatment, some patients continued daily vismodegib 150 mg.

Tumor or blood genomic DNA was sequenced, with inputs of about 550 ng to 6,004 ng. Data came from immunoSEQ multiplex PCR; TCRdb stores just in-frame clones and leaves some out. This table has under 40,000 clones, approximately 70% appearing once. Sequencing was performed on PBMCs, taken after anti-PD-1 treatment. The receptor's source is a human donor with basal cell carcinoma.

The CDR3 DNA sequence: TGTGCCAGCAGCTCCCAGGGTGGGAATGCTGGCTACACCTTC. This gives the protein CASSSQGGNAGYTF. The J gene is TRBJ1-2, the V gene TRBV7-9; TRBD1 might be the D (5 bases). There are 14 residues in the CDR3. Germline CDR1 reads SEHNR; CDR2 reads FQNEAQ (reference sequence). V was cut by 4 bases and J by 7 bases, with 16 bases left in between.